The clone carrying this TCR beta chain was found a few times. Its antigen remains unidentified. Expressed TCRB transcripts were sequenced, since all the RNA that had been isolated was reverse transcribed. The data were produced by immunoSEQ multiplex PCR, yet TCRdb's version contains in-frame clones alone and is incomplete. This sample has about 160,000 clones, with 7.8% found just once. Germline V gives CDR1 MGHDK, CDR2 SYGVNS. V was shortened by 6 bases and J by 0 bases, with 12 bases between the two germline ends. The length of the CDR3 is 15 residues. This entry comes from a study of beta chain features in type 1 diabetes. Study-level findings and limits: All four CD4+ subsets of Type 1 diabetes patients contained TCRB CDR3s that were moderately but significantly shorter.

Sequenced material: central memory CD4+ T cells from blood. The source is a woman in her forties with type 1 diabetes. The genes are TRBV25-1 and TRBJ2-4; a weak D match, TRBD1 (5 bases). CDR3 coding DNA: TGTGCCAGCAGCGACAGAAACCTAGCCAAAAACATTCAGTACTTC. It translates to CASSDRNLAKNIQYF. Full variable domain (outside the CDR3, taken from reference TRBV25-1 and TRBJ2-4): EADIYQTPRYLVIGTGKKITLECSQTMGHDKMYWYQQDPGMELHLIHYSYGVNSTEKGDLSSESTVSRIRTEHFPLTLESARPSHTSQYLCASSDRNLAKNIQYFGAGTRLSVL.